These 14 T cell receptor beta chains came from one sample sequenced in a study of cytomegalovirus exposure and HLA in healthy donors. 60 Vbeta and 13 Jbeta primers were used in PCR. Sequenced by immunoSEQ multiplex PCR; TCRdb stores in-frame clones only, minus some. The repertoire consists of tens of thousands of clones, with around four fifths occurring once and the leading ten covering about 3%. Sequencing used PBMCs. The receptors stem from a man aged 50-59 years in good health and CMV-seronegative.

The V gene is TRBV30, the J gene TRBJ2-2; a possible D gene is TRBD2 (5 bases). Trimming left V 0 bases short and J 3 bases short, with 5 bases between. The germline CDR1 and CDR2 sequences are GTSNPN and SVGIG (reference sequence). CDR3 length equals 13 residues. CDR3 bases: TGTGCCTGGAGTGTGAGGGACACCGGGGAGCTGTTTTTT. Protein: CAWSVRDTGELFF.

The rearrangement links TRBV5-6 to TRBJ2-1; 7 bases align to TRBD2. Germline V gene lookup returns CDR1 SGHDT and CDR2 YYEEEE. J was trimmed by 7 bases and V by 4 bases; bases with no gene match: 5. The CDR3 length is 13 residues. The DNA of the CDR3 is TGTGCCAGCAGCGCCGGGGGGAGGAATGAGCAGTTCTTC. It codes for CASSAGGRNEQFF.

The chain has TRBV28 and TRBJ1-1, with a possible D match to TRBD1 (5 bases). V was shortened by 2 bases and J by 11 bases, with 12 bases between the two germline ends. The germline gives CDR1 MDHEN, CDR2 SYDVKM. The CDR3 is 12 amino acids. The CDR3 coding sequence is TGTGCCAGCAGTTTAAAACAGGTTCGGGCTTTCTTT. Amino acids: CASSLKQVRAFF.

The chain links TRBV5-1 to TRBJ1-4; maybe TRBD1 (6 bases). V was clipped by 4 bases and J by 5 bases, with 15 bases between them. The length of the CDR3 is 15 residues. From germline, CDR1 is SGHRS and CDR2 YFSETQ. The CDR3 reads CASSGGRGANEKLFF. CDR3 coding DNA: TGCGCCAGCAGCGGGGGCCGGGGGGCGAATGAAAAACTGTTTTTT.

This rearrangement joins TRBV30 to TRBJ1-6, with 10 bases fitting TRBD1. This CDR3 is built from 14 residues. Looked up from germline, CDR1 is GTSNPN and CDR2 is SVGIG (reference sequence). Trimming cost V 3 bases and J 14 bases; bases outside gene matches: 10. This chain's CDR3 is CAWRGQGGAGTLHF. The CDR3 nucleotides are TGTGCCTGGAGAGGACAGGGGGGTGCAGGGACCCTCCACTTT.

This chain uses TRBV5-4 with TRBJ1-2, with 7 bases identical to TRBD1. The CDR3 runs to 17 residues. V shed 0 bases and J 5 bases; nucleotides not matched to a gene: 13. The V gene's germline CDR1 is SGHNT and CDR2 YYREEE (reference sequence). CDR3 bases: TGTGCCAGCAGCTTGGCTGGGACAGCTGTAGTCGGATATGGCTACACCTTC. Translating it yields CASSLAGTAVVGYGYTF.

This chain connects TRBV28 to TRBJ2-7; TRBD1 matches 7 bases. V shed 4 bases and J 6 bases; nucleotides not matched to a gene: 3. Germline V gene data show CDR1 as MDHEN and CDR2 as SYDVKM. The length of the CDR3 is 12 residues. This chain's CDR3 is CASSSQGTEQYF. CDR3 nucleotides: TGTGCCAGCAGTTCACAGGGGACCGAGCAGTACTTC.

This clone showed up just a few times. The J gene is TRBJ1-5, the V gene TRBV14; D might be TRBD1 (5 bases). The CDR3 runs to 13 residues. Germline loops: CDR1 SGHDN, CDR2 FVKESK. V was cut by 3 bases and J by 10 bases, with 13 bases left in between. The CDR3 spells CASSQGLGNPQHF. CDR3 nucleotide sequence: TGTGCCAGCAGCCAGGGACTAGGAAATCCCCAGCATTTT.

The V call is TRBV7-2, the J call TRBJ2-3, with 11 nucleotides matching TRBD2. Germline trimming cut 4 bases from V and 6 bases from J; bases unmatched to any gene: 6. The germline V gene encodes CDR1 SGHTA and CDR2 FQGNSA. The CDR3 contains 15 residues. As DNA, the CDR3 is TGTGCCAGCAGCTCGACTAGCGGGGCATTGGATACGCAGTATTTT. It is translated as CASSSTSGALDTQYF.

Here the CDR3 reads CASTPGPLAFF. In nucleotides, the CDR3 is TGTGCCAGCACCCCAGGGCCGTTGGCTTTCTTT. V and J are TRBV7-9 and TRBJ1-1; D is perhaps TRBD1 (5 bases). Germline V CDR1 and CDR2: SEHNR, FQNEAQ (reference sequence). V dropped 7 bases and J dropped 11 bases, with 14 bases sitting between them. This CDR3 has 11 amino acids. Based on the CDR3 plus reference TRBV7-9 and TRBJ1-1, the full variable domain is DTGVSQNPRHKITKRGQNVTFRCDPISEHNRLYWYRQTLGQGPEFLTYFQNEAQLEKSRLLSDRFSAERPKGSFSTLEIQRTEQGDSAMYLCASTPGPLAFFGQGTRLTVV.

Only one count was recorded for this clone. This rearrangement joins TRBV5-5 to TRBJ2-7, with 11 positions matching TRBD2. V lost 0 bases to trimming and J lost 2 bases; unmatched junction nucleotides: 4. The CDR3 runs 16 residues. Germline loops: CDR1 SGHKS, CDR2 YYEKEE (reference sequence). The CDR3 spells CASSLALAGGPYEQYF. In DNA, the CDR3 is TGTGCCAGCAGCTTGGCCCTAGCGGGGGGCCCCTACGAGCAGTACTTC. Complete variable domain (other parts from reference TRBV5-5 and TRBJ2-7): DAGVTQSPTHLIKTRGQQVTLRCSPISGHKSVSWYQQVLGQGPQFIFQYYEKEERGRGNFPDRFSARQFPNYSSELNVNALLLGDSALYLCASSLALAGGPYEQYFGPGTRLTVT.

CDR3 sequence: CASSEPRGLGETQYF. The CDR3 DNA is TGTGCCAGCAGTGAACCTCGCGGTTTGGGAGAGACCCAGTACTTC. The chain recombines TRBV25-1 with TRBJ2-5, with unresolved D. Germline V CDR1 and CDR2: MGHDK, SYGVNS. Trimming cost V 2 bases and J 4 bases, with 14 bases left between them. There are 15 residues in the CDR3. Based on the CDR3 plus reference TRBV25-1 and TRBJ2-5, the full variable domain is EADIYQTPRYLVIGTGKKITLECSQTMGHDKMYWYQQDPGMELHLIHYSYGVNSTEKGDLSSESTVSRIRTEHFPLTLESARPSHTSQYLCASSEPRGLGETQYFGPGTRLLVL.

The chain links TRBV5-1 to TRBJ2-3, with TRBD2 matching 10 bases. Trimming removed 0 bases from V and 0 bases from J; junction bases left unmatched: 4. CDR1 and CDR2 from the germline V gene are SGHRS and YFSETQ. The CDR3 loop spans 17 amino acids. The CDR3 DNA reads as TGCGCCAGCAGCTTGGGATTAGCGGGGGGTAGCACAGATACGCAGTATTTT. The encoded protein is CASSLGLAGGSTDTQYF.

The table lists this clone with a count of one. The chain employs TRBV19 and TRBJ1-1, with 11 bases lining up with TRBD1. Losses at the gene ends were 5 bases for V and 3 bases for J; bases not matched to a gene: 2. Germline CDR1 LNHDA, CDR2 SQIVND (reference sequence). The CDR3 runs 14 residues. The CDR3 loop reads CASSGTGGDTEAFF. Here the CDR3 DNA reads TGTGCCAGTAGTGGGACAGGGGGTGACACTGAAGCTTTCTTT.